Given below is one T cell receptor beta chain in context. The antigen remains undetermined. Using constant-segment primers, 5'RACE produced TCR alpha and TCR beta cDNA libraries carrying sample barcodes and UMIs. TCRdb re-called the 5' RACE reads with MiXCR, one entry per CDR3 protein. The sample records about 340,000 distinct CDR3 sequences, 20% to 25% being singletons. These data are taken from a study of T-cell memory formation after mild COVID-19. Points from the study as a whole: Mostly located in CM and EM were contracting CD4+ clones, with contracting CD8+ clones located in EMRA. The second-wave clones peaking on day 37 were not confirmed as SARS-CoV-2-specific. Clones that got smaller from day 15 to 85 had even CD4/CD8, while clones growing later tipped toward CD4+.

The CDR3 has 15 residues. CDR1 SGHTA and CDR2 FQGNSA come from the germline V gene. V lost 4 bases to trimming and J lost 2 bases, with 15 bases between them. V is TRBV7-2 and J is TRBJ2-7; D might be TRBD1 (5 bases). The origin of this receptor is a man aged 18 to 30 who had mild COVID-19 (a few samples of this study predate the infection). Cell type and time point are not known. What was sequenced was PBMCs or a T cell subset sorted from them (not recorded which). CDR3 amino acids: CASSSKGAGTYEQYF. In nucleotides, the CDR3 is TGTGCCAGCAGCTCCAAAGGGGCAGGGACCTACGAGCAGTACTTC.